The 22 T cell receptor beta chains below come from one sample, sequenced in a study of metastatic and nonmetastatic thyroid tumors. Until they underwent thyroid surgery, no patient had received any treatment. TCRdb re-processed the PCR reads through MiXCR. The sample consists of 53,000 or so clones, approximately 20% of them appearing once. The sequenced sample consisted of blood. These receptors were collected from a female donor with papillary thyroid cancer or a benign thyroid nodule (not recorded which). Some clones in this sample may be carry-over from other donors' samples.

A remark on this clone: Possible read error: a much larger clone is one base away. This chain connects TRBV5-5 to TRBJ1-1; no firm D call. Germline assignment: CDR1 SGHKS and CDR2 YYEKEE (reference sequence). The length of the CDR3 is 14 residues. V shed 1 base and J shed 3 bases, with 10 bases lying between them. The CDR3 is CASSLYGEDTEAFF. Here the CDR3 DNA reads TGTGCCAGCAGCTTGTACGGAGAGGACACTGAAGCTTTCTTT.

Of note for this clone: Relative to the germline gene, one junction end is altered; a read error may explain this. The chain is built from TRBV5-1 and TRBJ2-6; a weak D match, TRBD1 (5 bases). Per the germline V gene, CDR1 is SGHRS and CDR2 is YFSETQ. The CDR3 covers 18 residues. The CDR3 DNA is TGCGCCAGCAGCTACATGGTACAGGAATGGTCTGGTGCCAACGTCCTGACTTTC. It translates to CASSYMVQEWSGANVLTF.

In this sample, this clone turned up a few times. A read error is possible here, since a much larger clone lies one base away. Other nucleotide sequences from this sample produce the same CDR3. The chain couples TRBV5-4 to TRBJ2-7, with D maybe TRBD2 (5 bases). V lost 4 bases and J lost 3, with 11 bases in between. Germline CDR1 is SGHNT and CDR2 is YYREEE (reference sequence). The CDR3 extends over 13 amino acids. This CDR3 reads CASSISGDYEQYF. In DNA, the CDR3 is TGTGCCAGCAGCATCAGCGGTGACTACGAGCAGTACTTC.

The chain recombines TRBV20-1 with TRBJ1-4; 7 nucleotides match TRBD1. This CDR3 contains 14 residues. Germline CDR1 DFQATT, CDR2 SNEGSKA (reference sequence). V lost 8 bases to trimming and J lost 7 bases; unmatched junction nucleotides: 13. CDR3 DNA sequence: TGCAGTTCTCCCCCAGGGGGGGGTGTTGAAAAACTGTTTTTT. Its translation: CSSPPGGGVEKLFF.

As to this clone: One junction end disagrees with the germline gene, perhaps due to a read error. The chain links TRBV11-2 to TRBJ2-7, with 7 bases fitting TRBD2. This CDR3 has 16 amino acids. CDR1 and CDR2 from the germline V gene are SGHAT and FQNNGV. CDR3 DNA: TGTGCCAGCAGCCCGCGACTAGCTGGGTATGGTTACGATCAGTACTTC. Translated: CASSPRLAGYGYDQYF.

This clone was observed many times. The chain combines TRBV11-3 with TRBJ2-1, with 7 positions matching TRBD1. Trimming at V came to 7 bases and at J to 2 bases, leaving 11 bases not matched to a gene. Germline CDR1 and CDR2: SGHNT and YENEEA. This CDR3 spans 16 amino acids. CDR3 sequence: CASTSLGQGAYNEQFF. CDR3 in DNA: TGTGCCAGCACCTCCCTGGGTCAGGGGGCCTACAATGAGCAGTTCTTC.

This clone has at least ten counts. The chain uses TRBV27 and TRBJ2-1, with 7 nucleotides matching TRBD2. The CDR3 covers 16 residues. Germline CDR1 and CDR2: MNHEY and SMNVEV (reference sequence). The ends lost 1 base at V and 10 bases at J; junction bases unmatched: 13. The CDR3 loop reads CASSLFGASGVGEQFF. CDR3 DNA sequence: TGTGCCAGCAGTTTATTCGGGGCTAGCGGAGTAGGGGAGCAGTTCTTC.

As to this clone: This may be a read error, as it is one base from a much larger clone. The genes are TRBV16 and TRBJ2-7; the D is unclear. This CDR3 region has 15 residues. V lost 4 bases to trimming and J lost 6 bases, with 19 bases between them. Germline-derived CDR1 and CDR2 are KGHSY and FQNENV. This CDR3 is CASSPLGGTIVEQYF. The CDR3, as DNA: TGTGCCAGCAGCCCCCTGGGTGGAACGATCGTCGAGCAGTACTTC.

In its sample, this clone was seen many times. The V gene is TRBV7-2, the J gene TRBJ2-1, with 13 bases aligning to TRBD2. The CDR3 has 14 amino acids. Trimming cost V 8 bases and J 5 bases; bases outside gene matches: 3. Germline CDR1 reads SGHTA; CDR2 reads FQGNSA. The CDR3 DNA is TGTGCCAGCGGGACTAGCGGGACCAACAATGAGCAGTTCTTC. Its translation: CASGTSGTNNEQFF.

This clone has at least ten counts. This chain joins TRBV4-1 and TRBJ2-6; D not certain. Germline CDR1 is MGHRA and CDR2 is YSYEKL. This CDR3 is 15 amino acids long. Trimming took off 5 bases at V and 0 bases at J, with 8 bases between the two ends. The CDR3 sequence: CASSSSYSGANVLTF. CDR3 bases: TGCGCCAGCAGCAGTTCCTACTCTGGGGCCAACGTCCTGACTTTC.

This clone was found many times. Distinct nucleotide sequences in the sample also encode this CDR3. The CDR3 loop is CASSRRTSGKNTGELFF. The CDR3 region has the DNA TGTGCCAGCAGCCGGCGGACTAGCGGAAAAAACACCGGGGAGCTGTTTTTT. This sequence joins TRBV3-1 and TRBJ2-2; the match to TRBD2 covers 10 bases. The CDR3 has 17 amino acids. CDR1 is LGHDT and CDR2 is YNNKEL in the germline V gene (reference sequence). The V segment lost 4 bases and the J segment 2 bases; nucleotides outside the gene matches: 7.

This clone has a handful of counts. The chain has TRBV6-1 and TRBJ1-1; D remains unclear. CDR1 is MNHNS and CDR2 is SASEGT in the germline V gene. V lost 5 bases to trimming and J lost 7 bases, with 17 bases between them. There are 14 residues in the CDR3. Here the CDR3 reads CASSCARYRNEAFF. The CDR3, as DNA: TGTGCCAGCAGTTGCGCCAGGTATAGGAATGAAGCTTTCTTT.

Remarks on this clone: Because it lacks the conserved phenylalanine or tryptophan at the end, this CDR3 is likely a read error. Because the CDR3's place on the DNA is in doubt, the DNA is left out and the CDR3 is given as listed by TCRdb. This CDR3 is CSARPGTI. The V call is TRBV20-1, the J call TRBJ2-5. The CDR3 region is 8 residues in length, termini included. The germline gives CDR1 DFQATT, CDR2 SNEGSKA (reference sequence).

The chain recombines TRBV28 with TRBJ1-6, with a possible D match to TRBD1 (6 bases). Looked up from germline, CDR1 is MDHEN and CDR2 is SYDVKM. The CDR3 extends over 15 amino acids. The CDR3 DNA reads as TGTAGCAGCAGTGATTTACAGGGTAATAATTCACCCCTCCACTTT. This codes for CSSSDLQGNNSPLHF.

This clone was recorded at least ten times. The chain has TRBV28 and TRBJ1-3, with D perhaps matching TRBD1 (5 bases). CDR1 and CDR2 from the germline V gene are MDHEN and SYDVKM. The CDR3 contains 16 residues. Trimming took 0 bases from V and 4 from J, leaving 13 bases between them. For the CDR3, the DNA is TGTGCCAGCAGTTTATGGGGGGGGGGGAAGGGAAACACCATATATTTT. Its protein product is CASSLWGGGKGNTIYF.

As regards this clone: A much larger clone differs from this one at a single base, so this may be a read error. Different DNA sequences within this sample yield the same CDR3. This chain connects TRBV29-1 to TRBJ2-7; D might be TRBD1 (6 bases). The CDR3 sequence is 14 residues long. Trimming removed 1 base at V and 3 bases at J, with 13 bases between. Per the germline V gene, CDR1 is SQVTM and CDR2 is ANQGSEA. CDR3 sequence: CSVEVGGTVYEQYF. CDR3 nucleotides: TGCAGCGTTGAAGTAGGGGGTACAGTCTACGAGCAGTACTTC.

To note about this clone: This could be a read error, since a much larger clone is one nucleotide away. V is TRBV6-9 and J is TRBJ2-2, with unresolved D. This CDR3 has 10 amino acids. Germline lookup yields CDR1 MNHGY and CDR2 SVAAGI. The chain's CDR3 is CSSEAGELFF. The DNA of the CDR3 is TGTTCCAGCGAAGCCGGGGAGCTGTTTTTT.

This clone has more than one count but fewer than ten. A read error may produce the germline difference seen at one junction end. The chain recombines TRBV2 with TRBJ1-5; no reliable D call. The CDR3 runs to 15 residues. From germline, CDR1 is SNHLY and CDR2 FYNNEI. CDR3 sequence (DNA): TGTGCCATCAGCCTCTGGGGTCAAAGCAATCAGCCGCAGCATTTT. Residues: CAISLWGQSNQPQHF.

This clone occurred many times. The J gene is TRBJ1-1, the V gene TRBV29-1; D unresolved. Trimming removed 6 bases at V and 8 bases at J, with 16 bases between. The CDR3 totals 12 residues. CDR1 and CDR2 from the germline V gene are SQVTM and ANQGSEA. CDR3 sequence reads: CSVSIRFTEAFF. DNA for the CDR3: TGCAGCGTCTCGATCCGTTTTACCGAAGCTTTCTTT.

This clone was detected many times. V gene TRBV24-1 combines with J gene TRBJ1-5; D is unresolved. Germline CDR1 KGHDR, CDR2 SFDVKD. V was pared by 2 bases and J by 11 bases, with 15 bases between. This CDR3 region has 14 residues. CDR3: CATSDSAEVWSQHF. For the CDR3, the DNA is TGTGCCACCAGTGATTCCGCCGAGGTATGGTCCCAGCATTTT.

This clone was observed at least ten times. Other DNA sequences within the sample encode an identical CDR3. The chain joins TRBV2 to TRBJ1-5; D is unresolved. Trimming cost V 3 bases and J 6 bases, with 12 bases left between them. Germline lookup yields CDR1 SNHLY and CDR2 FYNNEI. CDR3 size: 14 residues. The CDR3 DNA reads as TGTGCCAGCAGTGACCTTACGGAGGGTCAGCCCCAGCATTTT. Protein: CASSDLTEGQPQHF.

This clone has ten or more counts. The gene calls are TRBV7-3 and TRBJ2-3; D is possibly TRBD1 (6 bases). This CDR3 spans 14 amino acids. Germline CDR1 SGHTA, CDR2 FQGTGA. With 9 bases removed from V and 2 bases from J, the gap between germline ends came to 15 bases. The CDR3 here is CASARDTFTDTQYF. In DNA form, the CDR3 reads TGTGCCAGTGCTAGGGACACCTTCACAGATACGCAGTATTTT.